This note documents a single TCR beta chain sequence. The antigen is not known. Unrecorded immune exposure was likely among donors, who were nominally healthy when sampled. This entry comes from a study of cytomegalovirus exposure and HLA in healthy donors. Study information: HLA-typed donors contributed some 87 million unique TCRs, which were held in an early data release.

The PCR employed 60 Vbeta primers together with 13 Jbeta primers. TCRdb's table, derived via immunoSEQ multiplex PCR, lists solely in-frame clones and lacks some. This sample has roughly 120,000 clones; 60% to 80% occur once, and the top ten carry roughly 8.3%. General study points: Reported performance of the classifier showed diagnosis of cytomegalovirus status with high specificity and sensitivity.

Sequencing was performed on PBMCs. The clonotype comes from a man between 18 and 35 years old in good health and CMV-seropositive.

The CDR3 DNA reads as TGCAGCGTTGTGCGGGACGGCCACTCCTACGAGCAGTACTTC. Translated: CSVVRDGHSYEQYF. The V call is TRBV29-1, the J call TRBJ2-7; D might be TRBD2 (6 bases). This CDR3 spans 14 amino acids. Germline CDR1 is SQVTM and CDR2 is ANQGSEA. V was pared by 4 bases and J by 0 bases, with 13 bases between.